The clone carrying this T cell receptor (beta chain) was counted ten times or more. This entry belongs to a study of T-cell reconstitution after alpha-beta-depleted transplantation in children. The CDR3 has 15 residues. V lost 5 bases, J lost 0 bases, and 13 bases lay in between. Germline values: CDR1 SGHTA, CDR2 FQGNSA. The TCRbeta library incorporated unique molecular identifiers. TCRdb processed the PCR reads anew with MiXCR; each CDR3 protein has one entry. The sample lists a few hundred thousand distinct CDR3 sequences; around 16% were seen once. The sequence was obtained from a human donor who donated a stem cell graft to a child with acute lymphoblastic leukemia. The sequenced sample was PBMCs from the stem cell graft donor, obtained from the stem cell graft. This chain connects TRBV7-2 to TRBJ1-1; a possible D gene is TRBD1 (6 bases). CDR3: CASSRTTGVNTEAFF. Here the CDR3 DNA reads TGTGCCAGCAGCCGGACGACAGGAGTGAACACTGAAGCTTTCTTT.